This TCR beta chain was captured by sequencing in a study of OX40 agonist ivuxolimab in advanced cancers. Assay used: immunoSEQ multiplex PCR; TCRdb lists only in-frame clones, some missing. Among tens of thousands of clones, around 90% were seen once, and the ten largest hold about 8.7%. Blood sampling took place at baseline, cycle 4 day 1, and cycle 7 day 1. This CDR3 comprises 15 residues. In germline, CDR1 is MDHEN, CDR2 SYDVKM. Unmatched junction bases numbered 7, after V lost 6 bases and J lost 4 bases. The TCR sequence derives from an adult with an advanced solid tumor such as melanoma, head and neck, liver or kidney cancer. Material: CD4+ or CD8+ T cells sorted from blood, obtained in a trial of the OX40 agonist ivuxolimab. V gene TRBV28 combines with J gene TRBJ2-7; 12 bases are a match to TRBD2. The CDR3 spells CASSSGTSGYYEQYF. The CDR3 nucleotides read TGTGCCAGCAGCTCTGGGACTAGCGGGTATTACGAGCAGTACTTC.